One sample yielded the 24 T cell receptor beta chains listed below, sequenced in a study of T cell responses to AZD1222 COVID-19 vaccine (dated by TCRdb to 2020 to 2022). The receptor library was made with the immunoSEQ multiplex PCR assay. The clones in this table, taken by TCRdb from immuneACCESS, are in-frame only. Not every clone is retained; where verified, under half of the shortfall comes from an unresolved V gene, and the cause of the rest is unknown. This sample is represented by 170,000 or so clones; roughly 87% of them were singletons. In total, the top ten clones hold roughly 2.5% of the sample. In light of the paper, this sample's time point label describes: baseline before first vaccination. Material: peripheral blood, obtained on day 0 of AZD1222 vaccination. The receptors here all came from an adult in good health.

This sequence joins TRBV25-1 and TRBJ1-4; TRBD1 agrees at 8 bases. Germline values: CDR1 MGHDK, CDR2 SYGVNS. The CDR3 runs to 13 residues. V shed 6 bases, J shed 8 bases, and the junction held 5 bases outside the gene matches. In nucleotides, the CDR3 is TGTGCCAGCAGCGGACAGGGCGTAGAAAAACTGTTTTTT. This encodes CASSGQGVEKLFF.

The J gene is TRBJ1-5, the V gene TRBV20-1, with D unresolved. The V end was cut by 3 bases, the J end by 4 bases, with 7 bases between. Germline V gene sequence: CDR1 DFQATT, CDR2 SNEGSKA (reference sequence). This CDR3 is built from 12 residues. CDR3 coding DNA: TGCAGTGCTAGTAACGGAAATCAGCCCCAGCATTTT. It encodes CSASNGNQPQHF.

The chain joins TRBV3-1 (or the pseudogene TRBV3-2) to TRBJ2-7, with 7 nucleotides matching TRBD2. The CDR3 sequence is 12 residues long. CDR1 and CDR2 from the germline V gene are LGHDT and YNNKEL (reference sequence). Germline trimming cut 5 bases from V and 11 bases from J; bases unmatched to any gene: 9. The chain's CDR3 is CASSARAGREYF. In DNA form, the CDR3 reads TGTGCCAGCAGCGCCCGAGCGGGAAGGGAGTACTTC.

V is TRBV12-3 or TRBV12-4 and J is TRBJ1-1, with D perhaps TRBD1 (5 bases). Trimming stripped 6 bases from V and 7 bases from J, with 12 bases between. The CDR3 covers 12 residues. CDR3 nucleotide sequence: TGTGCCAGCAGCATATGGGGGAGTGAAGCTTTCTTT. Its translation: CASSIWGSEAFF.

The chain links TRBV30 to TRBJ2-2; D is possibly TRBD2 (6 bases). V was clipped by 3 bases and J by 2 bases, with 16 bases between them. CDR3 length: 16 residues. The germline CDR1 and CDR2 sequences are GTSNPN and SVGIG (reference sequence). As DNA, the CDR3 is TGTGCCTGGAGGGGGGGACGGCTGACAAACACCGGGGAGCTGTTTTTT. Translating it yields CAWRGGRLTNTGELFF.

This clone appeared a single time. The V and J genes are TRBV6-2 or TRBV6-3 and TRBJ2-5; no clear D gene. Germline V gives CDR1 MNHEY, CDR2 SVGEGT. This CDR3 has 11 amino acids. Trimming took 2 bases from V and 5 from J, leaving 3 bases between them. The CDR3 here is CASSYGETQYF. The CDR3 coding sequence is TGTGCCAGCAGTTACGGGGAGACCCAGTACTTC.

This sequence joins TRBV6-5 and TRBJ2-5; TRBD1 or TRBD2 may be the D gene (6 bases each). The CDR3 consists of 15 residues. The germline gives CDR1 MNHEY, CDR2 SVGAGI. V lost 10 bases and J lost 1, with 19 bases in between. Here the CDR3 DNA reads TGTGCCACTAAAGGGGGGACGGGGCTCCAAGAGACCCAGTACTTC. The encoded protein is CATKGGTGLQETQYF.

This clone was counted a few times. This chain joins TRBV6-5 and TRBJ1-4, with TRBD1 as a possible D gene (6 bases). The V and J ends lost 5 bases and 7 bases respectively, with 14 bases between them. Germline V CDR1 and CDR2: MNHEY, SVGAGI. The CDR3 covers 14 residues. The CDR3 DNA sequence: TGTGCCAGCAGTCCCGACAGGAAATTTGAAAAACTGTTTTTT. Protein: CASSPDRKFEKLFF.

There are a few counts of this clone. At one end, the junction sequence differs from germline, possibly due to a read error. The genes are TRBV18 and TRBJ1-4, with 7 positions matching TRBD1. Germline CDR1 KGHSH, CDR2 LQKENI. This CDR3 is 13 amino acids long. The CDR3 coding sequence is TGTGCCAGCTCTCCACAGGGGTCGGAAAAACTGTTTTTT. It specifies CASSPQGSEKLFF. Filled out from reference TRBV18 and TRBJ1-4, the complete variable domain reads NAGVMQNPRHLVRRRGQEARLRCSPMKGHSHVYWYRQLPEEGLKFMVYLQKENIIDESGMPKERFSAEFPKEGPSILRIQQVVRGDSAAYFCASSPQGSEKLFFGSGTQLSVL.

The chain joins TRBV25-1 to TRBJ2-2; 8 nucleotides match TRBD2. Trimming cost V 3 bases and J 0 bases; bases outside gene matches: 6. Germline-derived CDR1 and CDR2 are MGHDK and SYGVNS. The CDR3 contains 17 residues. CDR3 residues: CASSDEAGVSNTGELFF. The CDR3 DNA is TGTGCCAGCAGTGATGAAGCGGGAGTTTCGAACACCGGGGAGCTGTTTTTT. The full variable domain, with the rest looked up from reference TRBV25-1 and TRBJ2-2, is EADIYQTPRYLVIGTGKKITLECSQTMGHDKMYWYQQDPGMELHLIHYSYGVNSTEKGDLSSESTVSRIRTEHFPLTLESARPSHTSQYLCASSDEAGVSNTGELFFGEGSRLTVL.

J is TRBJ2-3 and V is TRBV28; 9 bases are a match to TRBD2. The CDR3 is 17 amino acids. Germline CDR1 is MDHEN and CDR2 is SYDVKM. V was pared by 3 bases and J by 2 bases, with 9 bases of the junction left unmatched. The CDR3 DNA follows: TGTGCCAGCAGTTTTGGCCTAGCGGGACCCGACACAGATACGCAGTATTTT. It translates to CASSFGLAGPDTDTQYF. Together with reference TRBV28 and TRBJ2-3, the CDR3 gives the full variable domain: DVKVTQSSRYLVKRTGEKVFLECVQDMDHENMFWYRQDPGLGLRLIYFSYDVKMKEKGDIPEGYSVSREKKERFSLILESASTNQTSMYLCASSFGLAGPDTDTQYFGPGTRLTVL.

This chain uses TRBV28 with TRBJ1-2; D is uncertain. Germline V gene sequence: CDR1 MDHEN, CDR2 SYDVKM. The ends were cut back, 7 bases at V and 8 bases at J, with 17 bases in the middle. The CDR3 is 13 residues long. This CDR3 reads CASISVSDTGYTF. The CDR3 DNA sequence: TGTGCCAGCATTTCCGTATCCGACACGGGCTACACCTTC.

This clone was counted a single time. The V call is TRBV29-1, the J call TRBJ2-1; 8 bases match TRBD2. Germline values: CDR1 SQVTM, CDR2 ANQGSEA. This CDR3 is built from 15 residues. V was clipped by 3 bases and J by 8 bases; unmatched bases: 12. The CDR3 region has the DNA TGCAGCGTTGATTGGCAGCGGGAGTCTATAGATGAGCAGTTCTTC. Protein: CSVDWQRESIDEQFF.

The rearrangement links TRBV4-1 to TRBJ2-3; D gene ambiguous. V was shortened by 7 bases and J by 5 bases, with 19 bases between the two germline ends. The V gene's germline CDR1 is MGHRA and CDR2 YSYEKL. This CDR3 has 15 amino acids. The CDR3: CASTLNLQGRDTQYF. In DNA, the CDR3 is TGCGCCAGCACCCTTAACTTACAAGGAAGAGATACGCAGTATTTT.

The chain links TRBV15 to TRBJ2-3; D remains unclear. The CDR3 consists of 13 residues. In germline, CDR1 is LNHNV, CDR2 YYDKDF (reference sequence). V gave up 0 bases and J gave up 6 bases, with 7 bases separating them. This chain's CDR3 is CATSRDTLDTQYF. CDR3 nucleotide sequence: TGTGCCACCAGCAGAGATACGTTGGATACGCAGTATTTT.

V gene TRBV27 combines with J gene TRBJ2-7; D is unresolved. Trimming took 2 bases from V and 2 from J, leaving 7 bases between them. There are 13 residues in the CDR3. Germline CDR1 reads MNHEY; CDR2 reads SMNVEV (reference sequence). The DNA of the CDR3 is TGTGCCAGCAGTTTACGATTTGCCTACGAGCAGTACTTC. Residues: CASSLRFAYEQYF.

This chain connects TRBV5-5 to TRBJ2-7; either TRBD1 or TRBD2 may fit D (5 bases each). Per germline, CDR1 SGHKS and CDR2 YYEKEE (reference sequence). Trimming cost V 0 bases and J 3 bases, with 13 bases left between them. This CDR3 spans 15 amino acids. The DNA for the CDR3 is TGTGCCAGCAGCTTGGATACGGGGCCCTACTACGAGCAGTACTTC. Its translation is CASSLDTGPYYEQYF.

This chain links TRBV27 with TRBJ1-6; D is unclear. V was clipped by 2 bases and J by 7 bases, with 3 bases between them. CDR3 length equals 12 residues. Germline-derived CDR1 and CDR2 are MNHEY and SMNVEV (reference sequence). In DNA form, the CDR3 reads TGTGCCAGCAGTTTAACCAATTCACCCCTCCACTTT. Its protein product is CASSLTNSPLHF.

This clone was detected a few times. The chain joins TRBV19 to TRBJ1-2; tentatively, D is TRBD1 (5 bases). V lost 7 bases, J lost 2 bases, and 14 bases lay in between. Germline lookup yields CDR1 LNHDA and CDR2 SQIVND (reference sequence). The CDR3 length is 14 residues. The CDR3 region is CASTAGTANYGYTF. CDR3 in DNA: TGTGCCAGTACCGCCGGGACGGCGAACTATGGCTACACCTTC.

This chain joins TRBV5-5 and TRBJ1-3; TRBD1 might be the D (5 bases). V was cut by 1 base and J by 0 bases, with 17 bases left in between. The V gene's germline CDR1 is SGHKS and CDR2 YYEKEE (reference sequence). The CDR3 is made up of 18 amino acids. CDR3 region: CASSLSLGPLSSGNTIYF. In nucleotides, the CDR3 is TGTGCCAGCAGCTTGTCGCTGGGACCGCTTTCCTCTGGAAACACCATATATTTT.

The count of this clone is one. The chain joins TRBV30 to TRBJ2-7; D not resolved. V lost 1 base to trimming and J lost 2 bases, with 3 bases between them. The CDR3 is 11 amino acids. From germline, CDR1 is GTSNPN and CDR2 SVGIG (reference sequence). For the CDR3, the DNA is TGTGCCTGGAGTGAGACCTACGAGCAGTACTTC. Its protein product is CAWSETYEQYF.

V is TRBV12-3 or TRBV12-4 and J is TRBJ2-7; either TRBD1 or TRBD2 may fit D (5 bases each). Trimming took off 6 bases at V and 1 base at J, with 10 bases between the two ends. The CDR3 is 13 residues long. CDR3 nucleotide sequence: TGTGCCAGCAGCCCGGGACGGTCCTACGAGCAGTACTTC. Protein sequence: CASSPGRSYEQYF.

In its sample, this clone was seen once. The rearrangement joins TRBV15 to TRBJ1-5; 7 bases map to TRBD1. CDR3 length: 15 residues. The J segment lost 4 bases and the V segment lost 8 bases, leaving 11 bases of the junction unmatched. Germline CDR1 and CDR2: LNHNV and YYDKDF (reference sequence). The CDR3, as DNA: TGTGCCACCGGGTCACCCGGGACAGTGAATCAGCCCCAGCATTTT. It encodes CATGSPGTVNQPQHF. The complete variable domain, with remaining parts taken from reference TRBV15 and TRBJ1-5, reads DAMVIQNPRYQVTQFGKPVTLSCSQTLNHNVMYWYQQKSSQAPKLLFHYYDKDFNNEADTPDNFQSRRPNTSFCFLDIRSPGLGDTAMYLCATGSPGTVNQPQHFGDGTRLSIL.

The chain recombines TRBV19 with TRBJ2-7; 11 nucleotides match TRBD2. This CDR3 is 16 amino acids long. Trimming at V came to 1 base and at J to 3 bases, leaving 5 bases not matched to a gene. Looked up from germline, CDR1 is LNHDA and CDR2 is SQIVND (reference sequence). CDR3 bases: TGTGCCAGTAGTATAGGGGTAGCGGGAGGGATCTACGAGCAGTACTTC. Encoded protein: CASSIGVAGGIYEQYF.